This TCR beta chain was observed in a study of post-analysis software for immune sequencing data. Study-level information: As for disease course, relapsing-remitting, secondary progressive and progressive-relapsing multiple sclerosis were all included.

Points from the study as a whole: Five or six TRBV segments, TRBV5-6, TRBV5-1 and TRBV20-1 among them, were found more frequent in patients than controls. Samples prepared in the same batch strongly co-clustered by F measure.

Notes on this clonotype: Its antigen is unidentified.

V lost 6 bases and J lost 1; bases outside the gene matches: 4. Germline loops: CDR1 SGHDT, CDR2 YYEEEE. CDR3 length: 14 amino acids. Unique molecular identifiers were present in the TCR beta cDNA libraries. In TCRdb, the PCR reads were re-called with MiXCR into one record per CDR3 protein. Of roughly 650,000 distinct CDR3 sequences in the sample, approximately 60% are singletons; the top ten hold approximately 10%. The clonotype originates from a girl aged 2-9 years with multiple sclerosis. V is TRBV5-6 and J is TRBJ2-4, with 7 bases that match TRBD1. Sequencing was carried out using blood. The CDR3 region has the DNA TGTGCCAGCAACTACAGGGGTGCCAAAAACATTCAGTACTTC. Translation: CASNYRGAKNIQYF. The full variable domain, in which reference TRBV5-6 and TRBJ2-4 provide the parts outside the CDR3, is DAGVTQSPTHLIKTRGQQVTLRCSPKSGHDTVSWYQQALGQGPQFIFQYYEEEERQRGNFPDRFSGHQFPNYSSELNVNALLLGDSALYLCASNYRGAKNIQYFGAGTRLSVL.